Each of the 14 T cell receptor beta chains below was sequenced from the same sample in a study of shared clonotypes between healthy human individuals. Data came from immunoSEQ multiplex PCR; TCRdb stores just in-frame clones and leaves some out. The table has roughly 1 million clones, 70% to 80% seen once. The sample was memory CD4+ T cells from PBMCs. Subset: CD45RA-negative fraction. The receptor set was obtained from a man aged 18 to 30 in good health. Some clones in this sample may be carry-over from other donors' samples.

The chain has TRBV6-1 and TRBJ1-1, with D possibly being TRBD1 (5 bases). Trimming took 3 bases from V and 0 from J, leaving 17 bases between them. The CDR3 runs 17 residues. Germline V CDR1 and CDR2: MNHNS, SASEGT. CDR3 DNA sequence: TGTGCCAGCAGTGACGGGGGAGTGCATCTCATGAACACTGAAGCTTTCTTT. Its protein product is CASSDGGVHLMNTEAFF.

The J gene is TRBJ1-4, the V gene TRBV19, with 9 bases identical to TRBD1. This CDR3 contains 14 residues. V was clipped by 4 bases and J by 7 bases; unmatched bases: 4. Germline-derived CDR1 and CDR2 are LNHDA and SQIVND (reference sequence). In nucleotides, the CDR3 is TGTGCCAGTAGTACCGGGACAGGGTTTGAAAAACTGTTTTTT. This translates into CASSTGTGFEKLFF.

The rearrangement links TRBV4-1 to TRBJ1-6; D remains unclear. There are 12 residues in the CDR3. Per the germline V gene, CDR1 is MGHRA and CDR2 is YSYEKL. The V gene lost 3 bases and the J gene lost 9 bases, with 6 bases spanning the gap. The CDR3 DNA sequence: TGCGCCAGCAGCCAGCCTGCTTCACCCCTCCACTTT. Protein product: CASSQPASPLHF.

J is TRBJ2-5 and V is TRBV11-2; the D gene is possibly TRBD2 (5 bases). The CDR3 has 13 residues. Germline CDR1 reads SGHAT; CDR2 reads FQNNGV. The V gene lost 5 bases and the J gene lost 6 bases, with 13 bases spanning the gap. The CDR3 is CASSTGNGKTQYF. The CDR3 bases are TGTGCCAGCAGCACGGGGAACGGGAAGACCCAGTACTTC.

This sequence joins TRBV9 and TRBJ2-1, with D perhaps TRBD2 (6 bases). Trimming shortened V by 0 bases and J by 7 bases, and 11 bases separated the two germline ends. The CDR3 extends over 14 amino acids. The V gene's germline CDR1 is SGDLS and CDR2 YYNGEE. CDR3 sequence reads: CASSVDRRANEQFF. The DNA for the CDR3 is TGTGCCAGCAGCGTAGATCGGAGGGCGAATGAGCAGTTCTTC.

The rearrangement joins TRBV7-9 to TRBJ1-1; D gene unclear. V lost 4 bases and J lost 0, with 15 bases in between. Germline V gene lookup returns CDR1 SEHNR and CDR2 FQNEAQ (reference sequence). The CDR3 totals 16 residues. Here the CDR3 reads CASSSAGIFMNTEAFF. Written as DNA, the CDR3 is TGTGCCAGCAGCTCAGCGGGAATTTTCATGAACACTGAAGCTTTCTTT.

Concerning this clone itself: This same CDR3 is encoded by further DNA sequences in the sample. The CDR3 sequence: CASSPGQGANEQFF. The CDR3 region has the DNA TGCGCCAGCAGCCCTGGGCAGGGAGCCAATGAGCAGTTCTTC. The chain employs TRBV5-1 and TRBJ2-1; D is tentatively TRBD1 or TRBD2 (5 bases each). The CDR3 is 14 residues long. Trimming stripped 4 bases from V and 6 bases from J, with 14 bases between. Per the germline V gene, CDR1 is SGHRS and CDR2 is YFSETQ.

The chain has TRBV5-1 and TRBJ2-2; D is uncertain. The CDR3 is 13 amino acids. Per the germline V gene, CDR1 is SGHRS and CDR2 is YFSETQ. Trimming left V 5 bases short and J 6 bases short, with 11 bases between. CDR3: CASSSRSAGELFF. In DNA form, the CDR3 reads TGCGCCAGCAGTTCCCGGTCCGCCGGGGAGCTGTTTTTT.

Worth noting for this clone: The same CDR3 can be traced to other DNA sequences in this sample. V and J are TRBV5-1 and TRBJ1-1; TRBD1 matches at 9 bases. Germline-derived CDR1 and CDR2 are SGHRS and YFSETQ. This CDR3 is built from 14 residues. The ends lost 4 bases at V and 4 bases at J; junction bases unmatched: 5. Written as DNA, the CDR3 is TGCGCCAGCAGCCAGGGACAGGGAGCCACTGAAGCTTTCTTT. It yields the protein CASSQGQGATEAFF.

About this clone: The sample carries other DNA sequences with the same CDR3. The chain links TRBV5-4 to TRBJ2-5; TRBD2 matches at 8 bases. V shed 0 bases and J 3 bases; nucleotides not matched to a gene: 1. In germline, CDR1 is SGHNT, CDR2 YYREEE (reference sequence). CDR3 length: 14 amino acids. The CDR3 reads CASSLGAGEETQYF. The CDR3 nucleotides read TGTGCCAGCAGCTTGGGAGCGGGGGAAGAGACCCAGTACTTC.

This clone was recorded a few times. The rearrangement joins TRBV9 to TRBJ2-1; 10 bases fit TRBD2. Per germline, CDR1 SGDLS and CDR2 YYNGEE. With V trimmed by 9 bases and J by 0 bases, 12 bases remained unmatched. CDR3 length: 17 residues. Written as DNA, the CDR3 is TGTGCCATTCGAGCGGGAGGGTCTTTGAGCTCCTACAATGAGCAGTTCTTC. As protein: CAIRAGGSLSSYNEQFF.

The J gene is TRBJ1-2, the V gene TRBV9; D gene uncertain. Germline values: CDR1 SGDLS, CDR2 YYNGEE. V lost 3 bases to trimming and J lost 7 bases, with 28 bases between them. This CDR3 has 18 amino acids. CDR3 residues: CASSGELGVVSLVSGYTF. DNA of the CDR3: TGTGCCAGCAGCGGCGAGTTGGGAGTTGTCAGCCTGGTGAGTGGCTACACCTTC.

The chain recombines TRBV5-1 with TRBJ2-1; a weak D match, TRBD2 (5 bases). Trimming took off 2 bases at V and 9 bases at J, with 21 bases between the two ends. The germline V gene has CDR1 SGHRS and CDR2 YFSETQ. This CDR3 has 16 amino acids. CDR3 region: CASSLGGESGVAEQFF. Written as DNA, the CDR3 is TGCGCCAGCAGCTTAGGAGGCGAGTCTGGAGTCGCTGAGCAGTTCTTC.

The chain combines TRBV10-3 with TRBJ2-1; 11 nucleotides agree with TRBD2. Germline V gene sequence: CDR1 ENHRY, CDR2 SYGVKD. The CDR3 spans 16 residues. The trim removed 3 bases at V and 0 bases at J, leaving 1 base unmatched. This CDR3 is CAISELAGVSYNEQFF. CDR3 coding DNA: TGTGCCATCAGTGAACTAGCGGGAGTCTCCTACAATGAGCAGTTCTTC.